These 24 T cell receptor beta chains originate from one sample sequenced in a study of T cell responses to AZD1222 COVID-19 vaccine. Produced via immunoSEQ multiplex PCR; TCRdb's table is partial and in-frame only. The table shows over 150,000 clones, with just under 95% occurring only once. The starting material was peripheral blood, obtained 28 days after the second dose of the MenACWY control vaccine. The receptors here all came from an adult who received the MenACWY meningococcal vaccine as a control.

The gene calls are TRBV18 and TRBJ1-1; possibly TRBD1 for D (5 bases). Germline V CDR1 and CDR2: KGHSH, LQKENI. Trimming removed 3 bases at V and 3 bases at J, with 8 bases between. This CDR3 has 13 amino acids. This CDR3 reads CASSPWGDTEAFF. The CDR3 DNA follows: TGTGCCAGCTCACCTTGGGGGGACACTGAAGCTTTCTTT.

The chain couples TRBV5-4 to TRBJ2-3, with 7 bases identical to TRBD2. The CDR3 runs to 14 residues. Germline assignment: CDR1 SGHNT and CDR2 YYREEE (reference sequence). V trimming: 3 bases; J trimming: 1 base; junction bases outside the gene matches: 2. CDR3 nucleotide sequence: TGTGCCAGCAGCTCCCGGGGGGGCACAGATACGCAGTATTTT. Translated: CASSSRGGTDTQYF.

Turning to this clone: The sample holds other DNA sequences that translate to the same CDR3. This chain uses TRBV7-2 with TRBJ1-5; 11 positions agree with TRBD1. V lost 2 bases to trimming and J lost 6 bases; unmatched junction nucleotides: 3. Germline V lookup: CDR1 SGHTA, CDR2 FQGNSA. This CDR3 has 15 residues. CDR3 nucleotides: TGTGCCAGCAGCTTATCGGGACAGGGGGGTCAGCCCCAGCATTTT. Translation gives CASSLSGQGGQPQHF.

The chain combines TRBV7-8 with TRBJ1-5; 9 bases map to TRBD1. Germline CDR1 reads SGHVS; CDR2 reads FQNEAQ. V shed 2 bases, J shed 7 bases, and the junction held 12 bases outside the gene matches. The CDR3 runs to 17 residues. The CDR3 DNA reads as TGTGCCAGCAGCTTAACTACAGGGGGCGCGAGGGGGCAGCCCCAGCATTTT. This encodes CASSLTTGGARGQPQHF.

This rearrangement joins TRBV11-2 to TRBJ2-1; possible D gene TRBD2, 6 bases. V was clipped by 2 bases and J by 8 bases, with 13 bases between them. This CDR3 is built from 14 residues. Germline assignment: CDR1 SGHAT and CDR2 FQNNGV. CDR3 amino acids: CASSLRDSVDEQFF. Here the CDR3 DNA reads TGTGCCAGCAGCTTAAGGGACTCTGTGGATGAGCAGTTCTTC.

This clone appeared a single time. This chain uses TRBV7-2 with TRBJ1-1, with D possibly TRBD1 on 5 matching bases. V was clipped by 5 bases and J by 5 bases, with 18 bases between them. Germline CDR1 SGHTA, CDR2 FQGNSA. There are 15 residues in the CDR3. The CDR3 sequence is CASSADRGRVTEAFF. The CDR3 DNA is TGTGCCAGCAGCGCGGACCGGGGCAGGGTTACTGAAGCTTTCTTT. Full variable domain (outside the CDR3, taken from reference TRBV7-2 and TRBJ1-1): GAGVSQSPSNKVTEKGKDVELRCDPISGHTALYWYRQSLGQGLEFLIYFQGNSAPDKSGLPSDRFSAERTGGSVSTLTIQRTQQEDSAVYLCASSADRGRVTEAFFGQGTRLTVV.

The chain employs TRBV5-4 and TRBJ2-4; unclear D gene. Per germline, CDR1 SGHNT and CDR2 YYREEE (reference sequence). Trimming cost V 0 bases and J 0 bases, with 4 bases left between them. CDR3 length: 14 residues. CDR3 DNA sequence: TGTGCCAGCAGCTTGGCCCTAGCCAAAAACATTCAGTACTTC. Its protein product is CASSLALAKNIQYF.

J is TRBJ1-1 and V is TRBV28; D call uncertain. V was clipped by 6 bases and J by 5 bases, with 16 bases between them. Germline V CDR1 and CDR2: MDHEN, SYDVKM. This CDR3 has 14 residues. The CDR3, as DNA: TGTGCCAGCAGAGCGGGAGGGCGCTATACTGAAGCTTTCTTT. Protein: CASRAGGRYTEAFF.

V is TRBV5-8 and J is TRBJ1-6, with D perhaps TRBD1 (6 bases). The CDR3 totals 17 residues. The V gene's germline CDR1 is SGHTS and CDR2 YDEGEE. V was trimmed by 0 bases and J by 6 bases, leaving 16 bases between them. The CDR3 spells CASSLEPPGALNSPLHF. CDR3 DNA: TGTGCCAGCAGCTTGGAACCCCCAGGGGCCCTTAATTCACCCCTCCACTTT.

The rearrangement joins TRBV6-6 to TRBJ1-2, with D maybe TRBD1 (6 bases). CDR1 and CDR2 from the germline V gene are MNHNY and SVGAGI (reference sequence). The CDR3 totals 13 residues. Trimming stripped 6 bases from V and 7 bases from J, with 15 bases between. CDR3 sequence: CASSASGGGGYTF. As DNA, the CDR3 is TGTGCCAGCAGCGCGTCGGGGGGCGGTGGCTACACCTTC.

The gene calls are TRBV2 and TRBJ1-1; D possibly corresponds to TRBD1 (6 bases). The CDR3 totals 13 residues. Germline V lookup: CDR1 SNHLY, CDR2 FYNNEI. V dropped 11 bases and J dropped 3 bases, with 16 bases sitting between them. The CDR3 DNA reads as TGTGCCGGCGGTGGACAGAGCTACACTGAAGCTTTCTTT. Translating it yields CAGGGQSYTEAFF.

In its sample, this clone was seen once. This chain uses TRBV5-6 with TRBJ2-5, with TRBD1 matching 7 bases. Germline values: CDR1 SGHDT, CDR2 YYEEEE. There are 14 residues in the CDR3. With V trimmed by 2 bases and J by 3 bases, 4 bases remained unmatched. This chain's CDR3 is CASSFGTDEETQYF. The DNA of the CDR3 is TGTGCCAGCAGCTTCGGGACAGATGAAGAGACCCAGTACTTC.

The chain is built from TRBV6-1 and TRBJ2-3; D call uncertain. CDR1 and CDR2 from the germline V gene are MNHNS and SASEGT. The CDR3 sequence is 14 residues long. V was cut by 2 bases and J by 1 base, with 7 bases left in between. The CDR3: CASSEPGGTDTQYF. The CDR3 coding sequence is TGTGCCAGCAGTGAACCTGGAGGCACAGATACGCAGTATTTT.

This sequence joins TRBV15 and TRBJ2-2; no reliable D call. The length of the CDR3 is 12 residues. Germline V CDR1 and CDR2: LNHNV, YYDKDF (reference sequence). V was shortened by 6 bases and J by 2 bases, with 4 bases between the two germline ends. CDR3 nucleotides: TGTGCCACCAGGGGCAACACCGGGGAGCTGTTTTTT. It translates to CATRGNTGELFF.

V gene TRBV7-9 combines with J gene TRBJ2-1; TRBD2 agrees at 7 bases. This CDR3 region has 16 residues. Trimming took 3 bases from V and 0 from J; bases not matched to a gene: 5. CDR1 and CDR2 (germline): SEHNR, FQNEAQ (reference sequence). Here the CDR3 DNA reads TGTGCCAGCAGCTTGAAAGCGGGGAGCTCCTACAATGAGCAGTTCTTC. Protein sequence: CASSLKAGSSYNEQFF.

The V gene is TRBV3-1 (or the pseudogene TRBV3-2), the J gene TRBJ2-2, with TRBD1 as a possible D gene (6 bases). Germline-derived CDR1 and CDR2 are LGHDT and YNNKEL (reference sequence). The CDR3 extends over 14 amino acids. The ends were cut back, 7 bases at V and 6 bases at J, with 15 bases in the middle. CDR3 region: CASTNDRSPGELFF. The CDR3 nucleotides read TGTGCCAGCACCAACGACAGGTCCCCCGGGGAGCTGTTTTTT.

This sequence joins TRBV19 and TRBJ1-2, with D uncertain. The V gene's germline CDR1 is LNHDA and CDR2 SQIVND (reference sequence). The V gene lost 5 bases and the J gene lost 6 bases, with 10 bases spanning the gap. This CDR3 is 12 amino acids long. CDR3 nucleotide sequence: TGTGCCAGTAGTCAGTGGCCCAATGGCTACACCTTC. Translating it yields CASSQWPNGYTF.

The chain uses TRBV6-5 and TRBJ2-1; D is unclear. Trimming stripped 0 bases from V and 9 bases from J, with 9 bases between. CDR1 and CDR2 (germline): MNHEY, SVGAGI. This CDR3 comprises 13 residues. The CDR3 here is CASSYSQLVEQFF. DNA for the CDR3: TGTGCCAGCAGTTACTCGCAACTGGTTGAGCAGTTCTTC.

The rearrangement links TRBV15 to TRBJ1-1, with TRBD1 as a possible D gene (5 bases). V was cut by 1 base and J by 6 bases, with 12 bases left in between. There are 14 residues in the CDR3. Germline assignment: CDR1 LNHNV and CDR2 YYDKDF (reference sequence). This CDR3 reads CATSRGGTFPEAFF. The CDR3 nucleotides read TGTGCCACCAGCAGAGGGGGGACTTTCCCTGAAGCTTTCTTT.

The sample holds one count of this clone. The rearrangement links TRBV5-4 to TRBJ1-1; no firm D call. The CDR3 length is 13 residues. Trimming left V 0 bases short and J 4 bases short, with 7 bases between. Germline CDR1 SGHNT, CDR2 YYREEE (reference sequence). The CDR3, as DNA: TGTGCCAGCAGCTTGGATGGCAGCACTGAAGCTTTCTTT. It encodes CASSLDGSTEAFF. The complete variable domain, with remaining parts taken from reference TRBV5-4 and TRBJ1-1, reads ETGVTQSPTHLIKTRGQQVTLRCSSQSGHNTVSWYQQALGQGPQFIFQYYREEENGRGNFPPRFSGLQFPNYSSELNVNALELDDSALYLCASSLDGSTEAFFGQGTRLTVV.

The V and J genes are TRBV4-1 and TRBJ2-5, with D perhaps given as TRBD1 or TRBD2 (5 bases each). This CDR3 comprises 14 residues. Germline CDR1 is MGHRA and CDR2 is YSYEKL. Trimming shortened V by 1 base and J by 3 bases, and 9 bases separated the two germline ends. As DNA, the CDR3 is TGCGCCAGCAGCCAAGGAGGGGTGAAAGAGACCCAGTACTTC. As protein: CASSQGGVKETQYF.

V gene TRBV7-9 combines with J gene TRBJ1-1; maybe TRBD1 (6 bases). Germline assignment: CDR1 SEHNR and CDR2 FQNEAQ (reference sequence). V was clipped by 2 bases and J by 5 bases, with 15 bases between them. The CDR3 consists of 15 residues. CDR3 in amino acids: CASSLSGAGRTEAFF. CDR3 DNA sequence: TGTGCCAGCAGCTTATCAGGGGCTGGGAGAACTGAAGCTTTCTTT.

This chain connects TRBV2 to TRBJ1-1; maybe TRBD1 (5 bases). The CDR3 runs to 15 residues. Germline lookup yields CDR1 SNHLY and CDR2 FYNNEI. With 6 bases removed from V and 4 bases from J, the gap between germline ends came to 18 bases. The CDR3 sequence is CASSSSDGRGTEAFF. The CDR3 nucleotides are TGTGCCAGCAGCTCCAGCGACGGGAGGGGCACTGAAGCTTTCTTT.

V and J are TRBV11-2 and TRBJ1-6; 7 bases match TRBD1. CDR1 is SGHAT, CDR2 FQNNGV, per germline. The CDR3 is 15 residues long. V was pared by 2 bases and J by 15 bases, with 13 bases of the junction left unmatched. The CDR3 reads CASSLFTGPQGVLHF. CDR3 bases: TGTGCCAGCAGCTTATTTACAGGACCCCAGGGGGTCCTCCACTTT.